This T cell receptor (beta chain) is drawn from a study of blood T cells in healthy people across ages. V was trimmed by 4 bases and J by 7 bases, leaving 7 bases between them. Germline V gene data show CDR1 as SNHLY and CDR2 as FYNNEI. The length of the CDR3 is 11 residues. With a J-beta primer mix and a sample-barcoded 5' primer, a second PCR ran about 6 to 11 cycles. TCRdb reprocessed the 5' RACE reads with MiXCR, giving one entry per CDR3 protein. Here the sample spans over 1.5 million distinct CDR3 sequences, around 50% being singletons. This receptor was identified in a woman aged 35 to 49 in good health. The material sequenced was blood. The rearrangement uses TRBV2 and TRBJ1-2, with unresolved D. This CDR3 reads CASSVRSGYTF. The CDR3 DNA sequence: TGTGCCAGCAGTGTGCGGTCTGGCTACACCTTC.